In terms of frequency, the clone carrying this T cell receptor beta chain is large. Its antigen is not identified. Multiplex touch-down PCR amplified TRB using TRB-A and TRB-B pools in one tube. TCRdb reprocessed the multiplex PCR reads; each CDR3 protein has one entry and no DNA is given. The data include roughly 600 distinct CDR3 sequences; the top ten clones carry around 23%. TRB was amplified from 250 ng of peripheral blood genomic DNA per sample. These data belong to a study of T cell clusters in autoimmune cytopenias. In the study overall: The median distinct TRB clonotype count was about 2,400 per sample, from a median around 50,000 reads.

Germline lookup yields CDR1 MNHNS and CDR2 SASEGT. This CDR3 is built from 16 residues. Study conclusions and caveats: A dominant lymphoma-associated repertoire apparently masked the cluster-lack signature in secondary cytopenia versus chronic lymphocytic leukemia. TRB repertoire shifts in secondary cytopenia and chronic lymphocytic leukemia mostly reflected lymphoma, not autoimmunity.

These data were also filed under a second study, of T cell repertoires in aging, cancer and after chemotherapy. Per that study: Untreated cancer patients had significantly lower blood TCR diversity than age-matched healthy donors.

Sequenced material: peripheral blood. V and J are TRBV6-1 and TRBJ2-5; the D call from TCRdb, TRBD2, cannot be confirmed without DNA. This receptor was obtained from a human donor with an autoimmune cytopenia or autoimmune hepatitis (not recorded which). CDR3 loop: CASSKGAAGGRETQYF.